This T cell receptor (beta chain) was captured in a study of a mutant IDH1 vaccine in newly diagnosed glioma. Study information: Of the patients given treatment, approximately 60% were male and 37.5% were female, and a mean age of around 38 years was recorded. Patients' prior therapy spanned radiotherapy, temozolomide, or both; most underwent both.

Stated time point: week 5, during vaccination. With topical imiquimod, each dose of the vaccine consisted of 300 ug of mutant IDH1 20-mer peptide. In the case of this clone: Its antigen is currently unknown.

Generated by immunoSEQ multiplex PCR, the TCRdb table keeps only in-frame clones and is missing some. The sample records about 75,000 clones, 90% to 95% being singletons. Study-wide findings and caveats: Alterations occurring in top peripheral T cell clonotypes seemed unrelated to pseudoprogression.

This TCR was recovered from a woman in her forties or fifties with glioma. Sequences were derived from PBMCs, sampled from a glioma patient whose treatment included an IDH1 peptide vaccine.

This CDR3 reads CASSPSVLETQYF. CDR3 in DNA: TGTGCCAGCTCACCTTCGGTACTGGAGACCCAGTACTTC. The chain combines TRBV18 with TRBJ2-5; no clear D gene. V lost 3 bases and J lost 5, with 10 bases in between. Germline values: CDR1 KGHSH, CDR2 LQKENI. This CDR3 is built from 13 residues.